This paragraph covers one T cell receptor (beta chain) sequence. The antigen is not known. The CDR3 contains 14 residues. CDR1 is SNHLY and CDR2 is FYNNEI in the germline V gene. Trimming removed 7 bases at V and 4 bases at J, with 13 bases between. The data are from a study of shared clonotypes between healthy human individuals. Study-wide points: A handful of donors showed sharing of roughly 5% of naive CD4 clonotypes.

Libraries were prepared by immunoSEQ multiplex PCR; TCRdb keeps only in-frame clonotypes and omits some of them. The sample holds about 980,000 clones; about three quarters are singletons and the top ten take over 1.3%. The sample taken for sequencing was memory CD4+ T cells sorted from blood. Subset described: CD45RA-negative fraction. The receptor comes from a man aged 18 to 29 in good health. The chain recombines TRBV2 with TRBJ2-2; D ambiguous. The CDR3 nucleotides are TGTGCCAGCAAGATGTCGGGTATCACCGGGGAGCTGTTTTTT. As protein: CASKMSGITGELFF.